This T cell receptor (beta chain) came from a study of T-cell reconstitution after alpha-beta-depleted transplantation in children. V shed 5 bases, J shed 6 bases, and the junction held 4 bases outside the gene matches. Germline V gene sequence: CDR1 MDHEN, CDR2 SYDVKM. The CDR3 has 14 amino acids. Preparation of the TCRbeta library was carried out with unique molecular identifiers. TCRdb reprocessed the PCR reads with MiXCR, giving one entry per CDR3 protein. The data contain around 420,000 distinct CDR3 sequences, under 20% of them seen just once; the ten biggest clones take up under 30%. Study-level results: Expanded graft clones numbering several hundred reportedly gave rise to alpha-beta T cells about two months after transplant. Diversity and T-cell counts at one year after transplant derived mostly from new T cells. For some patients, TCRbeta diversity was high at day 60 because of recipient T cells and thymic progenitors that survived.

This clonotype has only a few counts. As yet, its antigen is unknown. The material was PBMCs, mostly from graft donor cells, obtained 360 days after TCRalphabeta/CD19-depleted stem cell transplant. The rearrangement uses TRBV28 and TRBJ2-4; 10 bases align to TRBD2. The TCR was taken from a boy in the first two years of life who had a stem cell transplant for Wiskott-Aldrich syndrome, so the T cells may come from the graft donor. The CDR3 protein is CASSPRLAGNIQYF. In DNA, the CDR3 is TGTGCCAGCAGTCCCAGACTAGCGGGAAACATTCAGTACTTC.